This T cell receptor (beta chain) was sequenced during a study of blood T cells in healthy people across ages. The table lists this clonotype with a few counts. As yet, its antigen is unknown. Being one base from a much bigger clone, this may be a read error. Primers used in a second PCR of about 6 to 11 cycles were a sample-barcoded 5' primer and a J-beta primer mix. Paired-end reads containing CDR3 totaled no fewer than 2.5 million for each sample. TCRdb reprocessed the 5' RACE reads via MiXCR and lists one record per CDR3 protein. The table has more than 650,000 distinct CDR3 sequences, roughly 50% seen once. Per-sample PBMC isolation yielded at least 6.5 million cells. Total RNA was isolated from each sample in quantities of at least 6 micrograms. This CDR3 is built from 14 residues. Per germline, CDR1 SQVTM and CDR2 ANQGSEA. Study-wide results and limits: Greater diversity and more naive CD4+ cells were seen in long-lived donors than in aged donors.

The clonotype originates from an elderly man in good health. The specimen sequenced was blood. This chain connects TRBV29-1 to TRBJ2-1; D ambiguous. Judging by the DNA end, TRBJ2-7 fits better; the J call may be wrong. CDR3 DNA: TGCAGCGTTGAAGGCGGTAGCTCCTACAATGAGCAGTACTTC. It translates to CSVEGGSSYNEQYF.